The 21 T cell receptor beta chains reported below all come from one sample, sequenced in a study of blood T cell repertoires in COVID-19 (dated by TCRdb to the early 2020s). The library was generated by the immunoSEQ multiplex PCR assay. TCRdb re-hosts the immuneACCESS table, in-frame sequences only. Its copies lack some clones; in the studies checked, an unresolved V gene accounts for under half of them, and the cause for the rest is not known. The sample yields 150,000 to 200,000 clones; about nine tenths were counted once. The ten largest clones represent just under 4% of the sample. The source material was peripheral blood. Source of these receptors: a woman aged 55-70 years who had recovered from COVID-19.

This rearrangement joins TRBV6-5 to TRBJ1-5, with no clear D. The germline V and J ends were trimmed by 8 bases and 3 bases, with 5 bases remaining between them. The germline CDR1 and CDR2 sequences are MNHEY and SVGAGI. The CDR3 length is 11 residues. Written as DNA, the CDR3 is TGTGCCAGCGGCCCCAATCAGCCCCAGCATTTT. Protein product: CASGPNQPQHF.

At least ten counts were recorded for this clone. In DNA form, the CDR3 reads TGTGCCAGCAGTGAATCGGAGACAGGGAGGCACCAGCCCCAGCATTTT. It codes for CASSESETGRHQPQHF. The rearrangement uses TRBV6-1 and TRBJ1-5; TRBD1 aligns across 7 bases. The CDR3 totals 16 residues. With 2 bases clipped from V and 7 bases from J, the junction kept 11 bases outside the gene matches. From germline, CDR1 is MNHNS and CDR2 SASEGT.

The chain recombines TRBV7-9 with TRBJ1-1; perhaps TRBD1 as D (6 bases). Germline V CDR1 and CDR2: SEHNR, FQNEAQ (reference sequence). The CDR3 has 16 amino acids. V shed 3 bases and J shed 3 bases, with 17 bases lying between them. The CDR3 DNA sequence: TGTGCCAGCAGCTTCAGCGGGGGGCGAGGGTACACTGAAGCTTTCTTT. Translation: CASSFSGGRGYTEAFF. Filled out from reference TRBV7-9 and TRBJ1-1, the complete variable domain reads DTGVSQNPRHKITKRGQNVTFRCDPISEHNRLYWYRQTLGQGPEFLTYFQNEAQLEKSRLLSDRFSAERPKGSFSTLEIQRTEQGDSAMYLCASSFSGGRGYTEAFFGQGTRLTVV.

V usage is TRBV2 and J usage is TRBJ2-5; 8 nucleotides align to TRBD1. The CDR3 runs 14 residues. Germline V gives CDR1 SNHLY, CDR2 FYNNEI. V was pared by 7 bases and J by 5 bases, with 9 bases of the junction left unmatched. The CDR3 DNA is TGTGCCAGCACCCGGACAGGGCTCAGGGAGACCCAGTACTTC. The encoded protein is CASTRTGLRETQYF.

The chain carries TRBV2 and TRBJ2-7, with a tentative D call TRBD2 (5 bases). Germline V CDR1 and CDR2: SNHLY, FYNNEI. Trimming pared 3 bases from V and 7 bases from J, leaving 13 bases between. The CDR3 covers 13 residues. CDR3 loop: CASSDWTPGEQYF. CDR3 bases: TGTGCCAGCAGTGATTGGACTCCGGGGGAGCAGTACTTC.

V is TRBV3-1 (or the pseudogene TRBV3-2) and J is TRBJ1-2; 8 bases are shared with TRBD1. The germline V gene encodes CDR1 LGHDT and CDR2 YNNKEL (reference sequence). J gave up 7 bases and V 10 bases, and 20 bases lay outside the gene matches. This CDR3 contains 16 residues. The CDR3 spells CATAYWDRLGLLGYTF. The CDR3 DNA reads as TGTGCCACGGCTTACTGGGACAGGCTTGGGCTCCTTGGCTACACCTTC.

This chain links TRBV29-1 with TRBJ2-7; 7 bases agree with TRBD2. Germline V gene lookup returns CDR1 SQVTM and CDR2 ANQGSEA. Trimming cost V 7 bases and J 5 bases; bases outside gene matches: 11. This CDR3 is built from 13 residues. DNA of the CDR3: TGCAGCGCCGGCTCATGGGGGGGGAACGAGCAGTACTTC. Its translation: CSAGSWGGNEQYF.

CDR3 protein: CASNRQGASSGELFF. The CDR3 DNA reads TGCGCCAGCAACCGACAGGGGGCATCATCCGGGGAGCTGTTTTTT. V is TRBV4-1 and J is TRBJ2-2, with 10 bases lining up with TRBD1. The V gene end was trimmed by 7 bases and the J gene end by 6 bases; junction bases not matched to a gene: 8. Germline values: CDR1 MGHRA, CDR2 YSYEKL. The CDR3 covers 15 residues.

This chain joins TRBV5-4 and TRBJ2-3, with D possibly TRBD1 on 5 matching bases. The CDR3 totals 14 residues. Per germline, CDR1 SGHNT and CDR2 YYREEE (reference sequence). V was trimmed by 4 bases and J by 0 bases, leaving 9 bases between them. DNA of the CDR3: TGTGCCAGCAGCCATGACAGTAGCACAGATACGCAGTATTTT. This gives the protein CASSHDSSTDTQYF.

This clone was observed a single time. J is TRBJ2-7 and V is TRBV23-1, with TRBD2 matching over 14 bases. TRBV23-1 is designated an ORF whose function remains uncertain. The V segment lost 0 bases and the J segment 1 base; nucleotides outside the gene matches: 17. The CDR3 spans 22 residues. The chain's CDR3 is CASSQSTEYRRRLAGGSYEQYF. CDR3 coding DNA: TGCGCCAGCAGTCAATCGACCGAGTATAGACGGAGACTAGCGGGGGGGTCCTACGAGCAGTACTTC.

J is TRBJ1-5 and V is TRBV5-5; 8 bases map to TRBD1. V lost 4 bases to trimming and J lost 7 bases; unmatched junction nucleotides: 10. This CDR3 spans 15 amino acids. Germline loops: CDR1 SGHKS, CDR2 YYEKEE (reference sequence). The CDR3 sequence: CASSRTGYGGQPQHF. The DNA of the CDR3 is TGTGCCAGCAGCCGGACAGGGTACGGCGGACAGCCCCAGCATTTT.

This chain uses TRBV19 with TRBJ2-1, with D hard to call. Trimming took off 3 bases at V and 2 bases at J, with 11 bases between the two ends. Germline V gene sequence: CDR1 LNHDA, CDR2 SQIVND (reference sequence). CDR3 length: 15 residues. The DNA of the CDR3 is TGTGCCAGTAGTATTAGATCATCCCCCTACAATGAGCAGTTCTTC. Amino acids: CASSIRSSPYNEQFF.

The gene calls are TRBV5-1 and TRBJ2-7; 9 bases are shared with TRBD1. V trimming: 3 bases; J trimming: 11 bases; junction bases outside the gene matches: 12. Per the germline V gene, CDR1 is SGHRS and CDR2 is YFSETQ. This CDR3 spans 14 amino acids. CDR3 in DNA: TGCGCCAGCAGCTCTCTCGACAGGGGGAGTGGGGAGTACTTC. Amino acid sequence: CASSSLDRGSGEYF. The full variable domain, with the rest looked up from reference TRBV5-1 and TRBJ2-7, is KAGVTQTPRYLIKTRGQQVTLSCSPISGHRSVSWYQQTPGQGLQFLFEYFSETQRNKGNFPGRFSGRQFSNSRSEMNVSTLELGDSALYLCASSSLDRGSGEYFGPGTRLTVT.

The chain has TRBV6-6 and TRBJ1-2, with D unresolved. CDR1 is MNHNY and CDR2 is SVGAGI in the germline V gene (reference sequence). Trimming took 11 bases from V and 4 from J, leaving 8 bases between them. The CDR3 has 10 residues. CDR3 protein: CAARGYGYTF. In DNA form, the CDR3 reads TGTGCCGCTCGGGGCTATGGCTACACCTTC.

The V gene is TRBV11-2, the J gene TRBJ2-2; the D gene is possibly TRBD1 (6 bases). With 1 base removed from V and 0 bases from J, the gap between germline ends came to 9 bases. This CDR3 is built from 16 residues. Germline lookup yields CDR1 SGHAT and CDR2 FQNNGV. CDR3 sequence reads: CASSLGSGANTGELFF. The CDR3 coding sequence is TGTGCCAGCAGCTTAGGGTCAGGGGCGAACACCGGGGAGCTGTTTTTT.

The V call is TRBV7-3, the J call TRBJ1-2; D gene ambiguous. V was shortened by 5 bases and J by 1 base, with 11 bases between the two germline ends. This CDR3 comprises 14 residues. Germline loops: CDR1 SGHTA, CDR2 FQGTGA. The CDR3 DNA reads TGTGCCAGCAGCCCTGGCGGCTTTAACTATGGCTACACCTTC. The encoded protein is CASSPGGFNYGYTF.

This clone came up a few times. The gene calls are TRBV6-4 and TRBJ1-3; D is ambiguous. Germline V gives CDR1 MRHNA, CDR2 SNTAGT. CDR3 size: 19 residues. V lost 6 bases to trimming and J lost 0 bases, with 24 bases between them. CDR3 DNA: TGTGCCAGCAGGGCCAGGTTCTACTTACCCTGTAGCTCTGGAAACACCATATATTTT. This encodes CASRARFYLPCSSGNTIYF.

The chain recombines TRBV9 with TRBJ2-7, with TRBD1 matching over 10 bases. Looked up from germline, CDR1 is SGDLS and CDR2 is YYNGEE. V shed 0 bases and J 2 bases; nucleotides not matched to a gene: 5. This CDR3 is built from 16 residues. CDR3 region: CASSVGGGQGPYEQYF. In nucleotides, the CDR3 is TGTGCCAGCAGCGTAGGAGGGGGACAGGGGCCCTACGAGCAGTACTTC.

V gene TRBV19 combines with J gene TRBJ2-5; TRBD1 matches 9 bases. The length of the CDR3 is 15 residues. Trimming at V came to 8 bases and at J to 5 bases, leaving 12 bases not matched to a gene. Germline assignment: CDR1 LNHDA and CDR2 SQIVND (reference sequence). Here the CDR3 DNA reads TGTGCCAGTGGCTCCAGCACAGGGGGCGGGGAGACCCAGTACTTC. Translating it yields CASGSSTGGGETQYF.

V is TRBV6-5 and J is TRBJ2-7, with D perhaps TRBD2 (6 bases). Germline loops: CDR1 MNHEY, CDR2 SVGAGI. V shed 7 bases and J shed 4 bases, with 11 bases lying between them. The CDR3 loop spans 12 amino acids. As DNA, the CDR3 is TGTGCCAGCACCTTTAGCGGTTACGAGCAGTACTTC. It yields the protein CASTFSGYEQYF.

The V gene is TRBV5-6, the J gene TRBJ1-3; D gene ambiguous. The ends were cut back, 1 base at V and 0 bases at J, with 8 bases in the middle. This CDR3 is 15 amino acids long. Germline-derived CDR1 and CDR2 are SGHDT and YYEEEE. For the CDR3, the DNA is TGTGCCAGCAGCTTGTCTCGGAGCTCTGGAAACACCATATATTTT. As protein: CASSLSRSSGNTIYF.